The rows below give T cell receptor beta chains drawn from one sample of a study of PD-L1 blockade in urothelial cancer. This table comes from immunoSEQ multiplex PCR, and its TCRdb copy is limited to in-frame clones, with some not included. The sample lists around 82,000 clones, roughly 84% occurring once. Material: PBMCs, obtained around atezolizumab (anti-PD-L1) treatment. These receptors came from a man in his 60s with urothelial cancer. CDR3s leave out the opening cysteine and the closing phenylalanine or tryptophan. D genes are given only for firm matches. Where a row states a size, it is once, few, many or the class of an expanded clone; other rows omit it.

d_call	v_call	clone_size	cdr3_aa
-	TRBV5-4	-	ASSLDVGGVDTQY
TRBD1	TRBV5-1	few	ASSSTGGTGTEAF
-	TRBV9	-	ASSVALSGNPDTQY
TRBD1	TRBV7-9	-	ASSPRTGGVEKLF
-	TRBV27	-	ASSSLQGRIINQPQH
TRBD1	TRBV19	-	ASSTATTGVHEQY
TRBD1	TRBV29-1	-	SVGGQGVNLYGYT
-	TRBV7-2	-	ASSLVAGNIQY
-	TRBV9	-	ASSQLGGLNTGELF
-	TRBV4-3	-	ASSQRTEAAYEQY
TRBD1	TRBV30	-	AWSPQGGQGY
-	TRBV27	-	ASSYAGLDLPEQF
-	TRBV6-5	-	AIPKSVEQF
-	TRBV5-1	-	ASSLEQKFYEQY
-	TRBV19	-	ASSIGANYGYT
TRBD1	TRBV6-5	-	ASSSTGLSTGELF
-	TRBV11-2	-	ASSLGGTMGT
TRBD1	TRBV6-5	-	ASRDRGGGQPQH
-	TRBV2	-	ASSLGGLGNTIY
-	TRBV25-1	-	ASSESGWQMNTEAF
TRBD1	TRBV7-3	-	ASSLAGTGDGTQY
-	TRBV9	once	ASSVGRDVEAF
TRBD1	TRBV6-1	-	ASHGQGHSNQPQH
-	TRBV28	-	ASIKGGGYGYT
TRBD2	TRBV7-9	-	ASSILAGANTGELF